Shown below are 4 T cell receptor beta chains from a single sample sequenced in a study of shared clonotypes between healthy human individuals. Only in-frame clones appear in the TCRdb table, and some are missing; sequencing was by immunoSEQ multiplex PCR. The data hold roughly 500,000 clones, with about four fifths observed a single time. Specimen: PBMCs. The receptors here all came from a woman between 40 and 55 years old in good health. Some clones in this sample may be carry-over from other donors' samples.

The CDR3 DNA reads TGCGCCAGCAGCTCAACCCCCGCGGGGCTAGGATACGAGCAGTACTTC. Protein sequence: CASSSTPAGLGYEQYF. The gene calls are TRBV5-1 and TRBJ2-7; a weak D match, TRBD2 (6 bases). V was trimmed by 3 bases and J by 4 bases, leaving 20 bases between them. The CDR3 runs 16 residues. From germline, CDR1 is SGHRS and CDR2 YFSETQ.

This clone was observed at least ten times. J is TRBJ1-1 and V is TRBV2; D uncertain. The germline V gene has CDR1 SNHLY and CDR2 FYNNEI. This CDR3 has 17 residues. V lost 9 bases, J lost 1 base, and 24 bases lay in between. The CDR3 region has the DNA TGTGCCAGTAACCAGGAGGGTTGGATGCAACAGAACACTGAAGCTTTCTTT. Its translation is CASNQEGWMQQNTEAFF.

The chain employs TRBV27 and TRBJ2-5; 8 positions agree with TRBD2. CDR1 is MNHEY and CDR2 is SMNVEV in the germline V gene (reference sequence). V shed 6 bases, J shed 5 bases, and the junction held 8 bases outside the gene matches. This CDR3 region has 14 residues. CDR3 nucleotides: TGTGCCAGCAGCATAGCGGGACCATTGGAGACCCAGTACTTC. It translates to CASSIAGPLETQYF.

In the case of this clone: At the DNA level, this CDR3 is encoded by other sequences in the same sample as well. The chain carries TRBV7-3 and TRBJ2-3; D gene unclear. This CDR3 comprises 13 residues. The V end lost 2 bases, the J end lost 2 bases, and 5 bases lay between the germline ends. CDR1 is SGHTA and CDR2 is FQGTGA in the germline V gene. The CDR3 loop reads CASSLGSTDTQYF. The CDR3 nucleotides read TGTGCCAGCAGCTTAGGGTCCACAGATACGCAGTATTTT. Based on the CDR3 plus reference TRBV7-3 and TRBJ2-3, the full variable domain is GAGVSQTPSNKVTEKGKYVELRCDPISGHTALYWYRQSLGQGPEFLIYFQGTGAADDSGLPNDRFFAVRPEGSVSTLKIQRTERGDSAVYLCASSLGSTDTQYFGPGTRLTVL.